This TCR beta chain was sequenced for a study of cytomegalovirus exposure and HLA in healthy donors. Whole-study context: There were under 140 million unique TCR beta sequences, drawn from about 200 million T cells, in an earlier analysis. Regarding the study as a whole: Sequencing likely caused a cluster of highly shared sequence variants. Reported results showed that the classifier diagnosed cytomegalovirus status with high specificity and sensitivity.

The primer mix had 60 Vbeta and 13 Jbeta primers. Original analysis: It was a later analysis that counted about 80 million unique TCR beta chains, of which some 12 million were shared. Some clones are missing from TCRdb's copy, which holds only in-frame ones; the method was immunoSEQ multiplex PCR. For V, J and clone size, that table is used; D and trimming come from the DNA. The sample yields 200,000 or so clones, around 73% seen once. Notes on this clone: Its antigen is unidentified.

Sequencing used PBMCs. The TCR comes from a woman aged 30 to 39 in good health and CMV-seropositive.

In DNA form, the CDR3 reads TGTGCCAGCAGCTTATCAGCGGAAATTTACAATGAGCAGTTCTTC. Translating it yields CASSLSAEIYNEQFF. This chain connects TRBV7-6 to TRBJ2-1, with a weak D call TRBD2 (5 bases). The CDR3 is made up of 15 amino acids. Germline V gene sequence: CDR1 SGHVS, CDR2 FNYEAQ. Trimming cost V 2 bases and J 4 bases, with 12 bases left between them. Complete variable domain (other parts from reference TRBV7-6 and TRBJ2-1): GAGVSQSPRYKVTKRGQDVALRCDPISGHVSLYWYRQALGQGPEFLTYFNYEAQQDKSGLPNDRFSAERPEGSISTLTIQRTEQRDSAMYRCASSLSAEIYNEQFFGPGTRLTVL.